These 15 T cell receptor beta chains were sequenced from one sample in a study of CD8+ T cells in alopecia areata. cDNA serving as the sequencing template came from extracted, reverse transcribed RNA. Libraries were prepared by immunoSEQ multiplex PCR; TCRdb keeps only in-frame clonotypes and omits some of them. The sample gives about 42,000 clones, about two thirds of which show up once; 20% to 25% is in the top ten. Noted treatment: oral pan-JAK inhibitor, 5-10 mg twice daily. The specimen comprised CD8+ T cells sorted from blood, sampled at week 4, from a patient treated with tofacitinib. Every receptor here comes from a human donor with alopecia areata.

The V gene is TRBV30, the J gene TRBJ2-7; 9 bases are a match to TRBD1. Germline CDR1 and CDR2: GTSNPN and SVGIG (reference sequence). V dropped 4 bases and J dropped 4; count of bases not matched to a gene: 5. This CDR3 has 13 residues. In nucleotides, the CDR3 is TGTGCCTGGACCACCGGGACAGGGTACGAGCAGTACTTC. Translated, it gives CAWTTGTGYEQYF.

The chain is built from TRBV14 and TRBJ2-1, with TRBD2 as a possible D gene (6 bases). The V gene's germline CDR1 is SGHDN and CDR2 FVKESK. The CDR3 runs to 12 residues. The germline V and J ends were trimmed by 3 bases and 6 bases, with 6 bases remaining between them. This CDR3 is CASSQGGNEQFF. The CDR3 DNA is TGTGCCAGCAGCCAGGGGGGCAATGAGCAGTTCTTC. The full variable domain, completed using reference TRBV14 and TRBJ2-1, is EAGVTQFPSHSVIEKGQTVTLRCDPISGHDNLYWYRRVMGKEIKFLLHFVKESKQDESGMPNNRFLAERTGGTYSTLKVQPAELEDSGVYFCASSQGGNEQFFGPGTRLTVL.

The V call is TRBV30, the J call TRBJ2-7; tentatively, D is TRBD1 (6 bases). The V gene lost 1 base and the J gene lost 5 bases, with 15 bases spanning the gap. The CDR3 covers 14 residues. Germline V lookup: CDR1 GTSNPN, CDR2 SVGIG (reference sequence). In nucleotides, the CDR3 is TGTGCCTGGAGTGCCGGTCAGGGGATCCACGAGCAGTACTTC. Its protein is CAWSAGQGIHEQYF.

The gene calls are TRBV30 and TRBJ2-7; D gene unclear. Germline CDR1 reads GTSNPN; CDR2 reads SVGIG (reference sequence). The length of the CDR3 is 14 residues. V lost 4 bases and J lost 3, with 16 bases in between. CDR3 in amino acids: CAWTADGWGYEQYF. The CDR3 DNA follows: TGTGCCTGGACCGCGGACGGCTGGGGCTACGAGCAGTACTTC.

This clone has just one count. The chain links TRBV6-5 to TRBJ2-7; 7 bases match TRBD2. V dropped 5 bases and J dropped 2; count of bases not matched to a gene: 6. This CDR3 has 14 residues. CDR1 MNHEY and CDR2 SVGAGI come from the germline V gene. The CDR3 sequence: CASSPSGVTYEQYF. The CDR3 DNA reads as TGTGCCAGCAGTCCTAGCGGTGTTACCTACGAGCAGTACTTC.

V and J are TRBV30 and TRBJ2-1; D gene uncertain. Per the germline V gene, CDR1 is GTSNPN and CDR2 is SVGIG (reference sequence). Trimming stripped 8 bases from V and 6 bases from J, with 14 bases between. This CDR3 has 12 residues. The CDR3 DNA reads as TGTGCCGGTCGAGAGGCGCGCAATGAGCAGTTCTTC. Translated: CAGREARNEQFF.

This chain links TRBV30 with TRBJ2-7; 8 bases agree with TRBD2. Germline values: CDR1 GTSNPN, CDR2 SVGIG (reference sequence). V gave up 4 bases and J gave up 0 bases; unmatched junction bases: 2. This CDR3 has 13 residues. The CDR3 DNA follows: TGTGCCTGGAACAGCGGGGGCTCCTACGAGCAGTACTTC. This codes for CAWNSGGSYEQYF.

This clone showed up just a few times. The V gene is TRBV29-1, the J gene TRBJ2-2, with D perhaps given as TRBD1 or TRBD2 (5 bases each). The CDR3 totals 14 residues. V lost 3 bases and J 7 bases, leaving 15 bases between the germline ends. Germline-derived CDR1 and CDR2 are SQVTM and ANQGSEA. The CDR3 sequence is CSVDTGTGFGELFF. DNA for the CDR3: TGCAGCGTTGATACCGGGACGGGTTTCGGGGAGCTGTTTTTT.

The chain uses TRBV15 and TRBJ2-3; D remains unclear. Between the trimmed V and J ends, which lost 5 bases and 0 bases, there was a span of 15 bases. This CDR3 has 16 residues. Germline V gene data show CDR1 as LNHNV and CDR2 as YYDKDF (reference sequence). The CDR3 DNA reads as TGTGCCACCAGCGGGTTGGCCAGATCTAGCACAGATACGCAGTATTTT. This translates into CATSGLARSSTDTQYF.

The chain uses TRBV15 and TRBJ2-7; D gene unclear. Trimming took off 4 bases at V and 6 bases at J, with 16 bases between the two ends. Per germline, CDR1 LNHNV and CDR2 YYDKDF (reference sequence). This CDR3 is built from 14 residues. Written as DNA, the CDR3 is TGTGCCACCAGCAATAATCTGGGTTTCATCGAGCAGTACTTC. It encodes CATSNNLGFIEQYF.

This chain connects TRBV30 to TRBJ1-2, with a tentative D call TRBD1 (5 bases). Germline CDR1 reads GTSNPN; CDR2 reads SVGIG (reference sequence). The CDR3 is 14 amino acids. The germline V and J ends were trimmed by 0 bases and 4 bases, with 12 bases remaining between them. CDR3 nucleotides: TGTGCCTGGAGTGTAGGGTGGGGCGCCTATGGCTACACCTTC. It yields the protein CAWSVGWGAYGYTF.

The chain employs TRBV30 and TRBJ2-7; tentatively, D is TRBD1 (6 bases). Germline CDR1 reads GTSNPN; CDR2 reads SVGIG (reference sequence). CDR3 length equals 14 residues. Trimming stripped 0 bases from V and 4 bases from J, with 13 bases between. The CDR3 protein is CAWSVPQGKYEQYF. CDR3 bases: TGTGCCTGGAGTGTCCCCCAGGGGAAGTACGAGCAGTACTTC.

This chain joins TRBV29-1 and TRBJ2-7, with D possibly being TRBD1 (6 bases). CDR1 is SQVTM and CDR2 is ANQGSEA in the germline V gene. V lost 3 bases to trimming and J lost 2 bases, with 11 bases between them. This CDR3 comprises 13 residues. The CDR3 nucleotides read TGCAGCGTTGAGGGGGACACAGCCTACGAGCAGTACTTC. Translation: CSVEGDTAYEQYF.

This chain links TRBV5-1 with TRBJ1-1; D is ambiguous. The CDR3 totals 12 residues. Trimming took off 6 bases at V and 3 bases at J, with 9 bases between the two ends. CDR1 and CDR2 (germline): SGHRS, YFSETQ. The CDR3 DNA reads TGCGCCAGCATGGGAGCGGACACTGAAGCTTTCTTT. Amino acid sequence: CASMGADTEAFF. Variable domain in full (rest from reference TRBV5-1 and TRBJ1-1): KAGVTQTPRYLIKTRGQQVTLSCSPISGHRSVSWYQQTPGQGLQFLFEYFSETQRNKGNFPGRFSGRQFSNSRSEMNVSTLELGDSALYLCASMGADTEAFFGQGTRLTVV.

The count of this clone is one. The chain carries TRBV29-1 and TRBJ2-3; 12 bases match TRBD2. The CDR3 has 17 amino acids. V lost 4 bases, J lost 2 bases, and 10 bases stayed unmatched. CDR1 and CDR2 from the germline V gene are SQVTM and ANQGSEA. The CDR3 reads CSVVGLAGGTTTDTQYF. For the CDR3, the DNA is TGCAGCGTTGTCGGCCTAGCGGGGGGGACAACCACAGATACGCAGTATTTT.